This TCR beta chain was identified during a study of beta chain features in type 1 diabetes. This clone showed up just a few times. What it binds is unknown. Other nucleotide sequences in the sample specify the same CDR3. Isolated RNA was reverse transcribed in full, so expressed TCRB transcripts were sequenced. TCRdb keeps only in-frame clones here, not all; method: immunoSEQ multiplex PCR. Here the sample spans about 900,000 clones, roughly 16% being singletons. Whole-study results and caveats: The VDJ junctions of type 1 diabetes patients carried fewer insertions and more deletions. Shortening of TCRB CDR3s, moderate but significant, appeared in all four CD4+ subsets of Type 1 diabetes patients.

The V gene end was trimmed by 3 bases and the J gene end by 1 base; junction bases not matched to a gene: 4. The CDR3 runs 15 residues. Germline-derived CDR1 and CDR2 are KGHSH and LQKENI. The authors sorted CD4+ naive, central memory, regulatory and stem cell-like memory cells via CD45RO/CCR7/CD25/CD127/CD95/CD27. The sequenced material came from naive CD4+ T cells from blood. The chain couples TRBV18 to TRBJ2-3; 7 nucleotides align to TRBD2. This receptor was identified in a woman aged 18-30 years in good health. The CDR3 sequence is CASSPPSGGTDTQYF. The CDR3 region has the DNA TGTGCCAGCTCACCCCCCAGCGGGGGCACAGATACGCAGTATTTT.